Following are 27 T cell receptor beta chains from one sample sequenced in a study of T cell responses to AZD1222 COVID-19 vaccine. TCRdb keeps only in-frame clones here, not all; method: immunoSEQ multiplex PCR. The sample includes about 180,000 clones, around 93% of them seen just once. The input for sequencing was peripheral blood, taken 28 days after the second dose of the MenACWY control vaccine. These receptors were collected from an adult who received the MenACWY meningococcal vaccine as a control.

This chain joins TRBV4-1 and TRBJ2-3; no definite D call. Trimming stripped 4 bases from V and 1 base from J, with 12 bases between. Germline V gene data show CDR1 as MGHRA and CDR2 as YSYEKL. This CDR3 region has 15 residues. The CDR3, as DNA: TGCGCCAGCAGCCTCCGGGTAGATCGCACAGATACGCAGTATTTT. This encodes CASSLRVDRTDTQYF.

The rearrangement uses TRBV5-4 and TRBJ1-1; D remains ambiguous. The CDR3 is 13 residues long. Trimming removed 2 bases at V and 0 bases at J, with 5 bases between. The germline V gene encodes CDR1 SGHNT and CDR2 YYREEE (reference sequence). As DNA, the CDR3 is TGTGCCAGCAGCTTTGAGGTGAACACTGAAGCTTTCTTT. Its translation: CASSFEVNTEAFF.

The chain links TRBV7-9 to TRBJ2-1, with a possible D match to TRBD1 (5 bases). The CDR3 has 12 amino acids. Germline CDR1 reads SEHNR; CDR2 reads FQNEAQ (reference sequence). With 3 bases removed from V and 8 bases from J, the gap between germline ends came to 8 bases. For the CDR3, the DNA is TGTGCCAGCAGCTTTACAGGTGATGAGCAGTTCTTC. This translates into CASSFTGDEQFF.

The chain joins TRBV6-5 to TRBJ1-5; the D gene is possibly TRBD1 (5 bases). CDR1 is MNHEY and CDR2 is SVGAGI in the germline V gene. V was pared by 7 bases and J by 6 bases, with 13 bases between. The CDR3 contains 13 residues. CDR3: CASKGVSVQPQHF. The CDR3 DNA sequence: TGTGCCAGCAAAGGGGTATCAGTTCAGCCCCAGCATTTT.

This clone was observed once. CDR3 nucleotides: TGTGCCAGCAGTGAAGCGCGGGGGGGATTTCGAGGCACTGAAGCTTTCTTT. This translates into CASSEARGGFRGTEAFF. V usage is TRBV6-1 and J usage is TRBJ1-1, with a possible D match to TRBD1 (5 bases). CDR1 MNHNS and CDR2 SASEGT come from the germline V gene. This CDR3 spans 17 amino acids. V was clipped by 0 bases and J by 4 bases, with 18 bases between them.

This clone appeared a single time. This chain links TRBV5-1 with TRBJ1-4, with D uncertain. The CDR3 totals 13 residues. Germline V lookup: CDR1 SGHRS, CDR2 YFSETQ. V was cut by 0 bases and J by 7 bases, with 7 bases left in between. The CDR3 DNA reads TGCGCCAGCAGCTTGGCGGTTGGTGAAAAACTGTTTTTT. Translation gives CASSLAVGEKLFF.

This clone appeared a single time. The chain couples TRBV2 to TRBJ2-5; 9 bases match TRBD2. This CDR3 has 13 residues. Trimming removed 7 bases from V and 5 bases from J; junction bases left unmatched: 5. Germline V gene sequence: CDR1 SNHLY, CDR2 FYNNEI. In nucleotides, the CDR3 is TGTGCCAGCACTGGACTAGCGATGGAGACCCAGTACTTC. Protein product: CASTGLAMETQYF.

The gene calls are TRBV28 and TRBJ1-6, with D unresolved. Germline CDR1 reads MDHEN; CDR2 reads SYDVKM. Trimming cost V 3 bases and J 1 base, with 7 bases left between them. The CDR3 has 15 amino acids. CDR3 sequence (DNA): TGTGCCAGCAGTTTTGGGAGGTCCTATAATTCACCCCTCCACTTT. This codes for CASSFGRSYNSPLHF.

This chain joins TRBV30 and TRBJ2-5, with TRBD2 as a possible D gene (6 bases). The V end was cut by 1 base, the J end by 5 bases, with 17 bases between. The length of the CDR3 is 15 residues. From germline, CDR1 is GTSNPN and CDR2 SVGIG (reference sequence). CDR3 DNA sequence: TGTGCCTGGAGTGCCCAAAATTTCCGGGGGGAGACCCAGTACTTC. It codes for CAWSAQNFRGETQYF.

The chain recombines TRBV11-2 with TRBJ2-2, with D possibly matching TRBD1 (5 bases). With 11 bases removed from V and 5 bases from J, the gap between germline ends came to 12 bases. The CDR3 contains 12 residues. Germline CDR1 SGHAT, CDR2 FQNNGV. The CDR3 region is CAGAFSTGELFF. The CDR3 region has the DNA TGTGCCGGGGCTTTCAGTACCGGGGAGCTGTTTTTT. Based on the CDR3 plus reference TRBV11-2 and TRBJ2-2, the full variable domain is EAGVAQSPRYKIIEKRQSVAFWCNPISGHATLYWYQQILGQGPKLLIQFQNNGVVDDSQLPKDRFSAERLKGVDSTLKIQPAKLEDSAVYLCAGAFSTGELFFGEGSRLTVL.

V gene TRBV12-3 or TRBV12-4 combines with J gene TRBJ1-5; the D gene is possibly TRBD1 (6 bases). V dropped 11 bases and J dropped 4 bases, with 12 bases sitting between them. The CDR3 is 12 amino acids. In nucleotides, the CDR3 is TGTGCCGTGGACAGAGGGAATCAGCCCCAGCATTTT. It codes for CAVDRGNQPQHF.

This sequence joins TRBV5-4 and TRBJ2-2; weak D call: TRBD1 (5 bases). V was trimmed by 7 bases and J by 0 bases, leaving 10 bases between them. The CDR3 is made up of 14 amino acids. Germline values: CDR1 SGHNT, CDR2 YYREEE (reference sequence). Here the CDR3 DNA reads TGTGCCAGCGGACAAGCTTCGAACACCGGGGAGCTGTTTTTT. Encoded protein: CASGQASNTGELFF.

A single count supports this clone. The V and J genes are TRBV24-1 and TRBJ2-5; no clear D gene. The CDR3 has 13 residues. V gave up 0 bases and J gave up 0 bases, with 1 base separating them. CDR1 and CDR2 from the germline V gene are KGHDR and SFDVKD. The chain's CDR3 is CATSDLDQETQYF. Written as DNA, the CDR3 is TGTGCCACCAGTGATTTGGACCAAGAGACCCAGTACTTC.

The chain employs TRBV6-5 and TRBJ1-1; 9 bases align to TRBD1. CDR3 size: 15 residues. Germline loops: CDR1 MNHEY, CDR2 SVGAGI. V gave up 6 bases and J gave up 1 base; unmatched junction bases: 6. For the CDR3, the DNA is TGTGCCAGCAGACCCGGGACAGGGCGGAACACTGAAGCTTTCTTT. Translating it yields CASRPGTGRNTEAFF.

V is TRBV2 and J is TRBJ1-5; 10 bases are a match to TRBD1. The CDR3 totals 16 residues. After removal of 9 bases from V and 1 base from J, the junction contained 9 bases not matched to a gene. CDR1 and CDR2 (germline): SNHLY, FYNNEI. DNA for the CDR3: TGTGCCAGGGGGGACAGGGGTCCCGGGAGCAATCAGCCCCAGCATTTT. Amino acids: CARGDRGPGSNQPQHF.

This clone has only one observation. The V gene is TRBV13, the J gene TRBJ1-3; no reliable D call. CDR1 is PRHDT, CDR2 FYEKMQ, per germline (reference sequence). V was pared by 3 bases and J by 0 bases, with 9 bases between. The CDR3 loop spans 15 amino acids. This CDR3 reads CASSFRPDSGNTIYF. For the CDR3, the DNA is TGTGCCAGCAGCTTTCGACCAGACTCTGGAAACACCATATATTTT.

The gene calls are TRBV5-4 and TRBJ1-2; TRBD1 is a possible D gene (6 bases). Germline V CDR1 and CDR2: SGHNT, YYREEE (reference sequence). V lost 0 bases and J 6 bases, leaving 9 bases between the germline ends. The CDR3 has 13 residues. The CDR3 coding sequence is TGTGCCAGCAGCTTGGGGGGGGCGAATGGCTACACCTTC. Its translation is CASSLGGANGYTF.

V and J are TRBV3-1 (or the pseudogene TRBV3-2) and TRBJ2-6; D could derive from TRBD1 or TRBD2 (5 bases each). The CDR3 loop spans 16 amino acids. V lost 4 bases and J lost 2, with 12 bases in between. Germline loops: CDR1 LGHDT, CDR2 YNNKEL (reference sequence). Here the CDR3 reads CASSRKGTPGANVLTF. The CDR3 coding sequence is TGTGCCAGCAGCCGTAAGGGGACCCCTGGGGCCAACGTCCTGACTTTC.

The CDR3 spells CASSGAAPNLHF. The CDR3 DNA is TGTGCCAGCAGTGGGGCAGCTCCCAACCTCCACTTT. The V gene is TRBV25-1, the J gene TRBJ1-6, with no clear D. This CDR3 spans 12 amino acids. The germline gives CDR1 MGHDK, CDR2 SYGVNS. V lost 4 bases, J lost 15 bases, and 13 bases lay in between.

This sequence joins TRBV6-5 and TRBJ2-7; weak D call: TRBD1 (6 bases). The CDR3 covers 16 residues. Germline V gene sequence: CDR1 MNHEY, CDR2 SVGAGI. V lost 4 bases and J lost 0, with 16 bases in between. The CDR3, as DNA: TGTGCCAGCAGTTCACCGACAGGAAAGAACTCCTACGAGCAGTACTTC. Protein sequence: CASSSPTGKNSYEQYF.

This clone was seen a single time. J is TRBJ1-1 and V is TRBV24-1, with TRBD1 as a possible D gene (5 bases). The CDR3 sequence is 13 residues long. Trimming took 7 bases from V and 1 from J, leaving 9 bases between them. Germline CDR1 reads KGHDR; CDR2 reads SFDVKD. The CDR3 loop reads CATRTDRNTEAFF. The DNA for the CDR3 is TGTGCCACCAGGACCGACAGGAACACTGAAGCTTTCTTT.

The chain combines TRBV29-1 with TRBJ1-2, with 10 nucleotides matching TRBD1. The CDR3 extends over 15 amino acids. Per the germline V gene, CDR1 is SQVTM and CDR2 is ANQGSEA. V trimming: 2 bases; J trimming: 8 bases; junction bases outside the gene matches: 11. Here the CDR3 DNA reads TGCAGCGTTGAAAAATACCGGGACAGGGGCCGAGGCTACACCTTC. Encoded protein: CSVEKYRDRGRGYTF.

This clone was seen a handful of times. This sequence joins TRBV4-1 and TRBJ1-1; 7 nucleotides agree with TRBD1. This CDR3 has 15 residues. CDR1 is MGHRA, CDR2 YSYEKL, per germline. V trimming: 2 bases; J trimming: 1 base; junction bases outside the gene matches: 4. CDR3 nucleotides: TGCGCCAGCAGCCAACCGACAGGGAGGAACACTGAAGCTTTCTTT. This gives the protein CASSQPTGRNTEAFF.

V usage is TRBV7-2 and J usage is TRBJ2-7; 7 bases line up with TRBD2. Germline V lookup: CDR1 SGHTA, CDR2 FQGNSA. With V trimmed by 4 bases and J by 3 bases, 9 bases remained unmatched. The CDR3 covers 15 residues. DNA of the CDR3: TGTGCCAGCAGCTCCAGACCGGGACTACTCTACGAGCAGTACTTC. It codes for CASSSRPGLLYEQYF.

This chain uses TRBV10-2 with TRBJ1-5; D is unresolved. The germline V gene has CDR1 WSHSY and CDR2 SAAADI. The CDR3 has 13 residues. V lost 7 bases and J 5 bases, leaving 12 bases between the germline ends. CDR3 nucleotides: TGCGCCAGCAAACAGCAGACGGATCAGCCCCAGCATTTT. Translated: CASKQQTDQPQHF.

J is TRBJ1-2 and V is TRBV2; TRBD1 might be the D (5 bases). Germline CDR1 SNHLY, CDR2 FYNNEI. The CDR3 sequence is 13 residues long. Trimming removed 7 bases at V and 5 bases at J, with 14 bases between. In DNA form, the CDR3 reads TGTGCCAGCATGAACCGGGGACTTTATGGCTACACCTTC. Amino acid sequence: CASMNRGLYGYTF.

The rearrangement uses TRBV30 and TRBJ1-4; 10 bases line up with TRBD1. CDR1 and CDR2 (germline): GTSNPN, SVGIG (reference sequence). V gave up 2 bases and J gave up 13 bases; unmatched junction bases: 4. The CDR3 loop spans 12 amino acids. The CDR3: CAWSRTGGLLFF. CDR3 nucleotide sequence: TGTGCCTGGAGTCGGACAGGGGGACTACTGTTTTTT.